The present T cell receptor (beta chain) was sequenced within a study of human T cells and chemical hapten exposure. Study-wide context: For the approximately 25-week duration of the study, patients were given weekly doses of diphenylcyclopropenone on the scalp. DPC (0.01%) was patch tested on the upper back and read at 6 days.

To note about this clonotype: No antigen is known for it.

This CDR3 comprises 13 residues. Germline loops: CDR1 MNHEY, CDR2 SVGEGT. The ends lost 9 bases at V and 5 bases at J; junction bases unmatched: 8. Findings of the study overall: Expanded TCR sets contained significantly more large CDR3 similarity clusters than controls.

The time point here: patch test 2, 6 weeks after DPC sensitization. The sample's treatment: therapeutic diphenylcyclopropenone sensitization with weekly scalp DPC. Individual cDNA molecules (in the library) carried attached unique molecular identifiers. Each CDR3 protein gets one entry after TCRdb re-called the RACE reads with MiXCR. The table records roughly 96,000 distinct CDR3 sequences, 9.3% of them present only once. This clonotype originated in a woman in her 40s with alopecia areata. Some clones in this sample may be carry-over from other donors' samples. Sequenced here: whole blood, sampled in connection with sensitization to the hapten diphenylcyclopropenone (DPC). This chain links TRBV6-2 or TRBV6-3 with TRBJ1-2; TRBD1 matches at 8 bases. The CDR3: CASSTGARYGYTF. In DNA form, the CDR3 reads TGTGCCAGTTCGACAGGGGCGAGGTATGGCTACACCTTC.